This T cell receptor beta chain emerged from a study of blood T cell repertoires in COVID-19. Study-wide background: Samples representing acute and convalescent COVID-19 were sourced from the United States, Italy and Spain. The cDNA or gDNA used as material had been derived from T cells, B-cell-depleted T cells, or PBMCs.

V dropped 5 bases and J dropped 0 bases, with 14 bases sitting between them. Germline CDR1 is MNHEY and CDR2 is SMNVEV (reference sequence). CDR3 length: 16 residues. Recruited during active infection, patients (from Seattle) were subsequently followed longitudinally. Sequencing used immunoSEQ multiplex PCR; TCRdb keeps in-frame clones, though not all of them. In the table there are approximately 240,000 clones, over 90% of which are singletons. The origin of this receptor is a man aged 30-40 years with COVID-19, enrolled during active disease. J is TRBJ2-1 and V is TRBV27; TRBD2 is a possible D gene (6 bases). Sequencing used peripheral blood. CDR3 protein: CASSINAGSSYNEQFF. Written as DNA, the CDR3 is TGTGCCAGCAGTATAAATGCGGGGAGCTCCTACAATGAGCAGTTCTTC.